These 31 T cell receptor beta chains were all obtained from the same sample, sequenced in a study of blood T cell repertoires in COVID-19. Using immunoSEQ multiplex PCR, the repertoire was profiled, and TCRdb retains in-frame clones only, with some absent. The data contain around 140,000 clones, about 87% of them singletons. Sequenced material: peripheral blood. Every receptor here comes from a human donor with COVID-19, enrolled during active disease. The donor label of this sample is uncertain.

V usage is TRBV5-4 and J usage is TRBJ2-6; D might be TRBD1 (7 bases). CDR3 length: 15 residues. From germline, CDR1 is SGHNT and CDR2 YYREEE (reference sequence). Between the trimmed V and J ends, which lost 10 bases and 12 bases, there was a span of 26 bases. CDR3 DNA sequence: TGTGCCGGCGTCCGAGGAGGGGGCGTATCTGGCGTCCTGACTTTC. Protein sequence: CAGVRGGGVSGVLTF. The whole variable domain, remainder taken from reference TRBV5-4 and TRBJ2-6, is ETGVTQSPTHLIKTRGQQVTLRCSSQSGHNTVSWYQQALGQGPQFIFQYYREEENGRGNFPPRFSGLQFPNYSSELNVNALELDDSALYLCAGVRGGGVSGVLTFGAGSRLTVL.

The chain carries TRBV2 and TRBJ1-2; 7 positions agree with TRBD1. This CDR3 has 14 residues. V dropped 3 bases and J dropped 9; count of bases not matched to a gene: 10. Germline V CDR1 and CDR2: SNHLY, FYNNEI. The DNA for the CDR3 is TGTGCCAGCAGTGATGCTTTTCGGACAGGCAGCTACACCTTC. Translated: CASSDAFRTGSYTF.

This rearrangement joins TRBV5-1 to TRBJ2-5, with TRBD1 matching over 8 bases. Unmatched junction bases numbered 3, after V lost 0 bases and J lost 2 bases. The CDR3 sequence is 15 residues long. The germline V gene encodes CDR1 SGHRS and CDR2 YFSETQ. CDR3 bases: TGCGCCAGCAGCTTGGGGACAGGGCTACAAGAGACCCAGTACTTC. Protein sequence: CASSLGTGLQETQYF.

The chain combines TRBV6-5 with TRBJ1-1; possibly TRBD1 for D (6 bases). Germline V gives CDR1 MNHEY, CDR2 SVGAGI. V dropped 6 bases and J dropped 1 base, with 12 bases sitting between them. The CDR3 is 14 amino acids. The CDR3 region is CASSQQGPNTEAFF. The CDR3 nucleotides read TGTGCCAGCAGCCAACAGGGACCGAACACTGAAGCTTTCTTT.

The chain combines TRBV7-6 with TRBJ2-2; 10 bases are a match to TRBD2. The CDR3 runs 16 residues. V trimming: 8 bases; J trimming: 0 bases; junction bases outside the gene matches: 6. Germline V CDR1 and CDR2: SGHVS, FNYEAQ. In DNA form, the CDR3 reads TGTGCCAGCGGAATAGCGGGAGGTACGAACACCGGGGAGCTGTTTTTT. Protein product: CASGIAGGTNTGELFF.

The V and J genes are TRBV18 and TRBJ2-7, with D possibly matching TRBD1 (5 bases). V shed 0 bases and J shed 5 bases, with 11 bases lying between them. The CDR3 sequence is 14 residues long. Germline V gene lookup returns CDR1 KGHSH and CDR2 LQKENI. CDR3 in amino acids: CASSPPQGWHEQYF. The DNA for the CDR3 is TGTGCCAGCTCACCACCCCAGGGTTGGCACGAGCAGTACTTC.

This chain connects TRBV5-1 to TRBJ2-5; 7 bases agree with TRBD2. The CDR3 runs to 14 residues. V lost 2 bases, J lost 0 bases, and 1 base stayed unmatched. CDR1 is SGHRS, CDR2 YFSETQ, per germline. The CDR3: CASSFGTNQETQYF. The CDR3 region has the DNA TGCGCCAGCAGCTTCGGGACTAACCAAGAGACCCAGTACTTC.

The CDR3 sequence: CASSPLPSGLALRDTIYF. In DNA form, the CDR3 reads TGTGCCAGCAGTCCCTTGCCTTCCGGACTAGCGCTTCGAGACACCATATATTTT. The rearrangement joins TRBV7-9 to TRBJ1-3; D is ambiguous. The V end lost 6 bases, the J end lost 8 bases, and 29 bases lay between the germline ends. This CDR3 spans 18 amino acids. CDR1 and CDR2 (germline): SEHNR, FQNEAQ (reference sequence). The full variable domain, its missing parts supplied by reference TRBV7-9 and TRBJ1-3, is DTGVSQNPRHKITKRGQNVTFRCDPISEHNRLYWYRQTLGQGPEFLTYFQNEAQLEKSRLLSDRFSAERPKGSFSTLEIQRTEQGDSAMYLCASSPLPSGLALRDTIYFGEGSWLTVV.

This clone was found once. The V call is TRBV19, the J call TRBJ2-5; the match to TRBD1 covers 8 bases. The germline gives CDR1 LNHDA, CDR2 SQIVND (reference sequence). Trimming removed 10 bases from V and 4 bases from J; junction bases left unmatched: 8. The CDR3 runs 13 residues. The CDR3 is CATNDRGGETQYF. CDR3 DNA sequence: TGTGCCACTAACGACAGGGGCGGAGAGACCCAGTACTTC.

The chain combines TRBV25-1 with TRBJ1-1; a weak D match, TRBD1 (5 bases). V dropped 6 bases and J dropped 3 bases, with 14 bases sitting between them. The CDR3 is 14 amino acids. Germline CDR1 is MGHDK and CDR2 is SYGVNS. The CDR3 DNA reads TGTGCCAGCAGGGGTGGGGCGCGACACACTGAAGCTTTCTTT. This sequence encodes CASRGGARHTEAFF.

V and J are TRBV13 and TRBJ2-1; 10 bases agree with TRBD1. This CDR3 is 15 amino acids long. Germline CDR1 and CDR2: PRHDT and FYEKMQ (reference sequence). Losses at the gene ends were 5 bases for V and 15 bases for J; bases not matched to a gene: 16. CDR3 protein: CASSPRGQGSLRRFF. Here the CDR3 DNA reads TGTGCCAGCAGCCCCCGGGGACAGGGGAGTTTGAGGAGGTTCTTC.

This clone came up once. For the CDR3, the DNA is TGTGCCAGCAGTGAAATCGGCAGGGTCTACAATGAGCAGTTCTTC. It specifies CASSEIGRVYNEQFF. The chain has TRBV6-1 and TRBJ2-1; D is possibly TRBD1 (5 bases). There are 15 residues in the CDR3. The V end lost 2 bases, the J end lost 3 bases, and 11 bases lay between the germline ends. From germline, CDR1 is MNHNS and CDR2 SASEGT.

This chain joins TRBV6-5 and TRBJ2-7; a possible D gene is TRBD2 (5 bases). Germline CDR1 and CDR2: MNHEY and SVGAGI. This CDR3 has 13 residues. Trimming took 6 bases from V and 0 from J, leaving 9 bases between them. The CDR3 sequence: CASRDGVSYEQYF. The DNA for the CDR3 is TGTGCCAGCAGGGACGGGGTCTCCTACGAGCAGTACTTC.

This clone was recorded once. The V and J genes are TRBV5-6 and TRBJ2-7; D is perhaps TRBD1 (6 bases). The germline V gene encodes CDR1 SGHDT and CDR2 YYEEEE. V lost 5 bases to trimming and J lost 0 bases, with 9 bases between them. This CDR3 has 13 amino acids. The CDR3 sequence: CASSGQPSYEQYF. Written as DNA, the CDR3 is TGTGCCAGCAGTGGACAGCCCTCCTACGAGCAGTACTTC.

This sequence joins TRBV25-1 and TRBJ1-4; 8 nucleotides agree with TRBD1. The CDR3 loop spans 14 amino acids. The germline gives CDR1 MGHDK, CDR2 SYGVNS. V shed 3 bases and J 10 bases; nucleotides not matched to a gene: 7. The CDR3 protein is CASSDSGGGGKLFF. Written as DNA, the CDR3 is TGTGCCAGCAGTGATTCAGGGGGCGGGGGAAAACTGTTTTTT.

The chain links TRBV30 to TRBJ1-4; D unclear. The germline CDR1 and CDR2 sequences are GTSNPN and SVGIG (reference sequence). The CDR3 totals 12 residues. The V and J ends lost 7 bases and 8 bases respectively, with 14 bases between them. The CDR3: CASSRKSEKLFF. The CDR3 DNA sequence: TGTGCCTCCTCCCGAAAGAGCGAAAAACTGTTTTTT.

The chain links TRBV6-5 to TRBJ1-2, with TRBD1 as a possible D gene (5 bases). The CDR3 contains 13 residues. The ends were cut back, 6 bases at V and 6 bases at J, with 14 bases in the middle. Germline V gene data show CDR1 as MNHEY and CDR2 as SVGAGI. The CDR3 loop reads CASRPRGGNGYTF. The CDR3 region has the DNA TGTGCCAGCAGACCGCGGGGGGGAAATGGCTACACCTTC.

The chain is built from TRBV21-1 and TRBJ2-5; TRBD2, the table's D call, lacks a check against the DNA. TRBV21-1 is a pseudogene segment. This CDR3 contains 13 residues. This chain's CDR3 is CASSTPRGETQYF. CDR3 bases: TGTGCCAGCAGCACTCCGCGGGGCGAGACCCAGTACTTC.

The chain employs TRBV21-1 and TRBJ1-1. TRBV21-1 is tagged as a pseudogene. The CDR3 consists of 15 residues. CDR3 in amino acids: CASSKEAGGNTEAFF. The CDR3 region has the DNA TGTGCCAGCAGCAAAGAGGCGGGGGGGAACACTGAAGCTTTCTTT.

The chain is built from TRBV7-9 and TRBJ1-2; 7 bases match TRBD1. CDR3 length: 12 residues. Looked up from germline, CDR1 is SEHNR and CDR2 is FQNEAQ (reference sequence). J was trimmed by 4 bases and V by 8 bases; bases with no gene match: 4. CDR3 protein: CASRDSSYGYTF. In DNA form, the CDR3 reads TGTGCCAGCCGGGACAGTAGCTATGGCTACACCTTC.

V and J are TRBV5-1 and TRBJ2-5; TRBD2 agrees at 10 bases. Trimming at V came to 5 bases and at J to 1 base, leaving 8 bases not matched to a gene. Germline CDR1 and CDR2: SGHRS and YFSETQ. CDR3 length: 16 amino acids. CDR3 protein: CASRPGSGGFQETQYF. DNA of the CDR3: TGCGCCAGCAGGCCGGGTAGCGGGGGGTTCCAAGAGACCCAGTACTTC.

The rearrangement links TRBV4-1 to TRBJ1-6; D gene ambiguous. The V end lost 0 bases, the J end lost 2 bases, and 8 bases lay between the germline ends. The CDR3 consists of 16 residues. The V gene's germline CDR1 is MGHRA and CDR2 YSYEKL. As DNA, the CDR3 is TGCGCCAGCAGCCAAGATGGGAGTACCTATAATTCACCCCTCCACTTT. Protein: CASSQDGSTYNSPLHF.

This clone was seen a single time. The rearrangement joins TRBV28 to TRBJ2-5; 10 nucleotides match TRBD2. CDR1 is MDHEN, CDR2 SYDVKM, per germline. This CDR3 has 14 residues. J was trimmed by 2 bases and V by 7 bases; bases with no gene match: 4. The DNA for the CDR3 is TGTGCCAGCAACGTAGCGGGGGGACAAGAGACCCAGTACTTC. This codes for CASNVAGGQETQYF.

The genes are TRBV9 and TRBJ2-1, with TRBD2 matching over 9 bases. CDR3 length: 15 amino acids. The V gene end was trimmed by 0 bases and the J gene end by 10 bases; junction bases not matched to a gene: 8. Germline CDR1 reads SGDLS; CDR2 reads YYNGEE. The DNA for the CDR3 is TGTGCCAGCAGCGTAGACTTGCGGGAGGGCCCAGAGCAGTTCTTC. The encoded protein is CASSVDLREGPEQFF.

This clone was seen a single time. The J gene is TRBJ2-2, the V gene TRBV27, with 9 bases fitting TRBD1. V was clipped by 8 bases and J by 5 bases; unmatched bases: 6. The CDR3 extends over 14 amino acids. Germline assignment: CDR1 MNHEY and CDR2 SMNVEV (reference sequence). The CDR3 region has the DNA TGTGCCAGCCAGAAAGACAGGGGGACCGGGGAGCTGTTTTTT. Its protein product is CASQKDRGTGELFF.

The chain uses TRBV12-2 and TRBJ1-4; TRBD1, the table's D call, lacks a check against the DNA. TRBV12-2 is tagged as a pseudogene. The length of the CDR3 is 16 residues. The CDR3 DNA reads as TGTGCAAGTCGCTTACCCAGGACAGGGCCGAATGAAAAACTGTTTTTT. It is translated as CASRLPRTGPNEKLFF.

This sequence joins TRBV19 and TRBJ1-1; weak D call: TRBD1 (5 bases). The CDR3 contains 17 residues. Trimming removed 4 bases at V and 0 bases at J, with 18 bases between. Germline V gene sequence: CDR1 LNHDA, CDR2 SQIVND (reference sequence). The CDR3 region is CASSTQQARDLNTEAFF. DNA for the CDR3: TGTGCCAGTAGTACTCAACAGGCCCGAGACCTGAACACTGAAGCTTTCTTT.

The gene calls are TRBV10-2 and TRBJ1-1, with 10 bases identical to TRBD1. Germline trimming cut 6 bases from V and 1 base from J; bases unmatched to any gene: 2. The CDR3 spans 14 residues. CDR1 is WSHSY, CDR2 SAAADI, per germline. CDR3 protein: CASRGTGANTEAFF. CDR3 in DNA: TGCGCCAGCAGGGGGACAGGGGCGAACACTGAAGCTTTCTTT.

The chain couples TRBV6-5 to TRBJ2-1, with 9 nucleotides matching TRBD1. The CDR3 is 14 residues long. The germline CDR1 and CDR2 sequences are MNHEY and SVGAGI. With V trimmed by 6 bases and J by 2 bases, 2 bases remained unmatched. CDR3 region: CASRRTGAYNEQFF. The CDR3, as DNA: TGTGCCAGCAGGCGGACAGGGGCCTACAATGAGCAGTTCTTC.

This chain's CDR3 is CSVEGLWGNTIYF. CDR3 sequence (DNA): TGCAGCGTTGAGGGGCTCTGGGGAAACACCATATATTTT. The chain recombines TRBV29-1 with TRBJ1-3; tentative D call: TRBD1 (5 bases). CDR3 length: 13 amino acids. CDR1 and CDR2 from the germline V gene are SQVTM and ANQGSEA. V was cut by 3 bases and J by 4 bases, with 10 bases left in between.

The rearrangement joins TRBV9 to TRBJ1-6; D might be TRBD1 (6 bases). Trimming pared 0 bases from V and 4 bases from J, leaving 14 bases between. Per germline, CDR1 SGDLS and CDR2 YYNGEE. This CDR3 comprises 17 residues. DNA of the CDR3: TGTGCCAGCAGCGTAGAGCTCCGGACAGATTATAATTCACCCCTCCACTTT. Translated: CASSVELRTDYNSPLHF.